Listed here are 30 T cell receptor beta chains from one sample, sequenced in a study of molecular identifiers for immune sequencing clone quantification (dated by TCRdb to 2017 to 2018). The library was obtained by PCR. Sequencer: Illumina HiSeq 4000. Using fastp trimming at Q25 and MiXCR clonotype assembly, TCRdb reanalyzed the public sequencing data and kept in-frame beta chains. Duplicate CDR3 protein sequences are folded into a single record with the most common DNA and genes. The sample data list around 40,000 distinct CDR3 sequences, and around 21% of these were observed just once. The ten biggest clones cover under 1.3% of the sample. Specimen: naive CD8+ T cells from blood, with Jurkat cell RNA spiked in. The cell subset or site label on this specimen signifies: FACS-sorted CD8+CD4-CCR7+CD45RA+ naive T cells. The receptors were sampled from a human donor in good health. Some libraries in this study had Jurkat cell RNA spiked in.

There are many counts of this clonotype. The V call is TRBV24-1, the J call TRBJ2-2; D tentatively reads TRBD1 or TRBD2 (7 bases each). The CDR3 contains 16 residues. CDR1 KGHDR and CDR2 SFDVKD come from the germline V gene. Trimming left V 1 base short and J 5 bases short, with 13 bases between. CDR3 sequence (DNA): TGTGCCACCAGTGATTTCCGACAGGGAGGGACCGGGGAGCTGTTTTTT. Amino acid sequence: CATSDFRQGGTGELFF.

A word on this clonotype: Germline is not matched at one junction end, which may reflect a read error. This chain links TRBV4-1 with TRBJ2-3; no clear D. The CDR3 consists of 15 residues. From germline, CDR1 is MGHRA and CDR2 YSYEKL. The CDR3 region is CASSQEVPGADTPYF. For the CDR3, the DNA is TGCGCCAGCAGCCAAGAAGTCCCCGGTGCAGATACGCCGTATTTT.

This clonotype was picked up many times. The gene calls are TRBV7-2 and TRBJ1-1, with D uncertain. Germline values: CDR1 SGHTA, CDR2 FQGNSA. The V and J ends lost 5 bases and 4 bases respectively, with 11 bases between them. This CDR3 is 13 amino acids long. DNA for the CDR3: TGTGCCAGCAGCCTGGGCGTTGCCACTGAAGCTTTCTTT. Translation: CASSLGVATEAFF.

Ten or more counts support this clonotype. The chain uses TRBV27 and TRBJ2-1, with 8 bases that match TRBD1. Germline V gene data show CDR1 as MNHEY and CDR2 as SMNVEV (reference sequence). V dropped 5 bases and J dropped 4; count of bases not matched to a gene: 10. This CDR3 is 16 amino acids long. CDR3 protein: CASSPDPGQAYNEQFF. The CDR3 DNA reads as TGTGCCAGCAGTCCCGACCCGGGACAGGCTTACAATGAGCAGTTCTTC.

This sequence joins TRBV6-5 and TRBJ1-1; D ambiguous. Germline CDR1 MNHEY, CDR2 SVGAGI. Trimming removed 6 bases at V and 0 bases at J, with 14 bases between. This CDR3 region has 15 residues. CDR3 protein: CASSPPASLNTEAFF. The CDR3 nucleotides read TGTGCCAGCAGCCCCCCGGCCAGCCTGAACACTGAAGCTTTCTTT.

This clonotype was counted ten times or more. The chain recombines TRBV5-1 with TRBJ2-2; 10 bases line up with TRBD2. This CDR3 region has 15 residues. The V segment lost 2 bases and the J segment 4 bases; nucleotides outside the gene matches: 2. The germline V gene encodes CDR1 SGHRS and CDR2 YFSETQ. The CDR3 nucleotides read TGCGCCAGCAGCTTCTGGACTAGCGGCACCGGGGAGCTGTTTTTT. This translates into CASSFWTSGTGELFF.

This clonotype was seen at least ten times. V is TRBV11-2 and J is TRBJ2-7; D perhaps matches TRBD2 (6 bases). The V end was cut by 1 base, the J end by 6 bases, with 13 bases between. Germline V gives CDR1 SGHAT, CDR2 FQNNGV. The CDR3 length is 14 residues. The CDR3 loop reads CASSLGGALGEQYF. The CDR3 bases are TGTGCCAGCAGCTTAGGCGGGGCCCTGGGCGAGCAGTACTTC.

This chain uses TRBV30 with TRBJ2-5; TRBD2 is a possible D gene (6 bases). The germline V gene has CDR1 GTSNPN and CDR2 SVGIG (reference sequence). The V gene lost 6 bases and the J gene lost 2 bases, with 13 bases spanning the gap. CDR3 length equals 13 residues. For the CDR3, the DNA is TGTGCCTGTTCGGGAGATTTACAAGAGACCCAGTACTTC. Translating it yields CACSGDLQETQYF. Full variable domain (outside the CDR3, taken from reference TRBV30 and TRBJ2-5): SQTIHQWPATLVQPVGSPLSLECTVEGTSNPNLYWYRQAAGRGLQLLFYSVGIGQISSEVPQNLSASRPQDRQFILSSKKLLLSDSGFYLCACSGDLQETQYFGPGTRLLVL.

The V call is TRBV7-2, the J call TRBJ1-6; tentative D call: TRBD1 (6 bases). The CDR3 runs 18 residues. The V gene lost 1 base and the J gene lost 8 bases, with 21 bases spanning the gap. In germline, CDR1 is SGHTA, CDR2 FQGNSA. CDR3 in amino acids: CASSLGSLEGVRDSPLHF. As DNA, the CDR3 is TGTGCCAGCAGCTTAGGCTCCCTCGAGGGGGTGAGGGATTCACCCCTCCACTTT.

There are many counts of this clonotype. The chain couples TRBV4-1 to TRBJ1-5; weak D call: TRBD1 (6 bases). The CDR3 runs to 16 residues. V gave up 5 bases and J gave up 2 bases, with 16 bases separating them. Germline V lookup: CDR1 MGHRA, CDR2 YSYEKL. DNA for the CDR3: TGCGCCAGCAGCAATACAGGGATGGCCGGCAATCAGCCCCAGCATTTT. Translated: CASSNTGMAGNQPQHF.

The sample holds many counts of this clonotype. The CDR3 here is CASTFTGTGPVGTEAFF. The CDR3 DNA follows: TGCGCCAGCACTTTTACCGGGACGGGACCCGTAGGCACTGAAGCTTTCTTT. This chain connects TRBV5-1 to TRBJ1-1, with D possibly TRBD1 on 5 matching bases. V was shortened by 6 bases and J by 4 bases, with 25 bases between the two germline ends. The CDR3 extends over 17 amino acids. Per the germline V gene, CDR1 is SGHRS and CDR2 is YFSETQ.

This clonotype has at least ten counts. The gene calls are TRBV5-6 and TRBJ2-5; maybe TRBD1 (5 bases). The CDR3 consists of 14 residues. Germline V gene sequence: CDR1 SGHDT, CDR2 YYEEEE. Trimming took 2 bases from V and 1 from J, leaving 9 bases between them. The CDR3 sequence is CASSFGAGQETQYF. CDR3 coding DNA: TGTGCCAGCAGCTTTGGGGCAGGCCAAGAGACCCAGTACTTC. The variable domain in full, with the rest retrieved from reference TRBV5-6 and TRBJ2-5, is DAGVTQSPTHLIKTRGQQVTLRCSPKSGHDTVSWYQQALGQGPQFIFQYYEEEERQRGNFPDRFSGHQFPNYSSELNVNALLLGDSALYLCASSFGAGQETQYFGPGTRLLVL.

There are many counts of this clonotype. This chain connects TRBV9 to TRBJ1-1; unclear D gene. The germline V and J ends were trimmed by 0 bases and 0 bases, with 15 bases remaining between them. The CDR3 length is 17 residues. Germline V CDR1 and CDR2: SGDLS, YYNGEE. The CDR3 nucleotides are TGTGCCAGCAGCGTAGTAGTAGACGCCCTCCTGAACACTGAAGCTTTCTTT. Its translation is CASSVVVDALLNTEAFF.

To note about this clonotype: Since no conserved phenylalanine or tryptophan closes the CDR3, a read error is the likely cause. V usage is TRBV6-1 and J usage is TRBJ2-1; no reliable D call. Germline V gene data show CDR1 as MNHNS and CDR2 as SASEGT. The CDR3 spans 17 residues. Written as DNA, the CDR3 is TGTGCTAGCAGTGAAGCAGTCCCTACCTCTTCCAAGAATGAGCAGTTCCTC. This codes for CASSEAVPTSSKNEQFL.

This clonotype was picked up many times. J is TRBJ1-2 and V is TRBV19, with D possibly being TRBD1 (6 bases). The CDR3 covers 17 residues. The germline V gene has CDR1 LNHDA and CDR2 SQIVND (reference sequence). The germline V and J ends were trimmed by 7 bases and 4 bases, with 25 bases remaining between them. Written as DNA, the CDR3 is TGTGCCAGTACCTCAGGGCCACCAGGGGCCGGGGGCTATGGCTACACCTTC. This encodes CASTSGPPGAGGYGYTF.

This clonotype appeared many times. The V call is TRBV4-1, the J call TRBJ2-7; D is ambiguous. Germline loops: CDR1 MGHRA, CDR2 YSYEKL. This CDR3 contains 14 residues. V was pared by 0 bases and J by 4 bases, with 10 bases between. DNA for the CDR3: TGCGCCAGCAGCCAAGAAGGTCCGGTTTACGAGCAGTACTTC. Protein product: CASSQEGPVYEQYF.

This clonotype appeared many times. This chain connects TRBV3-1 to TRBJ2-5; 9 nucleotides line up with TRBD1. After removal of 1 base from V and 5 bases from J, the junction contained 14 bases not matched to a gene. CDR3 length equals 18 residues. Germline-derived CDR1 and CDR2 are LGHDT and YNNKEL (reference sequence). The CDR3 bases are TGTGCCAGCAGCCAAGTCGAACAGGGGGCTTACGTGGGTGAGACCCAGTACTTC. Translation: CASSQVEQGAYVGETQYF.

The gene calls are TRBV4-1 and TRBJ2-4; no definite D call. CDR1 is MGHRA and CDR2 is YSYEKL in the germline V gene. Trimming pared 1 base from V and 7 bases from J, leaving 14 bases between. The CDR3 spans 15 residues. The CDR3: CASSQGPLSSNIQYF. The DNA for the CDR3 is TGCGCCAGCAGCCAAGGACCGTTATCGTCCAACATTCAGTACTTC.

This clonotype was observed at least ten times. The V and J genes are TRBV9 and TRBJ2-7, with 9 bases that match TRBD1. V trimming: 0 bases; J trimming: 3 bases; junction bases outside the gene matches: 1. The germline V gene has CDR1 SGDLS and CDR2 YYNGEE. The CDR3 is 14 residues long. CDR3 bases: TGTGCCAGCAGCGTAGGGACAGGGGACTACGAGCAGTACTTC. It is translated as CASSVGTGDYEQYF. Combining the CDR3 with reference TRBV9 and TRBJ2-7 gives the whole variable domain DSGVTQTPKHLITATGQRVTLRCSPRSGDLSVYWYQQSLDQGLQFLIQYYNGEERAKGNILERFSAQQFPDLHSELNLSSLELGDSALYFCASSVGTGDYEQYFGPGTRLTVT.

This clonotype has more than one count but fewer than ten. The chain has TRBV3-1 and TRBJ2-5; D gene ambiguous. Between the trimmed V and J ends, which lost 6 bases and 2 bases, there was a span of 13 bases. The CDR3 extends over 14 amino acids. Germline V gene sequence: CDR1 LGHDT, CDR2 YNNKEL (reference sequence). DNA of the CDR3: TGTGCCAGCAGGGATGGACCCCTACAAGAGACCCAGTACTTC. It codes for CASRDGPLQETQYF.

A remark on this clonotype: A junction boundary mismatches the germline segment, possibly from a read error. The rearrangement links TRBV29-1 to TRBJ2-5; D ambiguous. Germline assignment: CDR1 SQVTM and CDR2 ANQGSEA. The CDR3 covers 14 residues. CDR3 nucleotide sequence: TGCAGCGTTGAATCTGGAAAGGACCAAGAGACCCAGTGCTTC. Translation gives CSVESGKDQETQCF.

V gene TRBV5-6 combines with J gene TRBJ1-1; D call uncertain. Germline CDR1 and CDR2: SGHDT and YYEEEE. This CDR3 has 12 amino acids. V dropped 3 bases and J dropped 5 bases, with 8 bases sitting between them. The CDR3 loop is CASSYLETEAFF. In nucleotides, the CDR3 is TGTGCCAGCAGCTATTTAGAGACTGAAGCTTTCTTT.

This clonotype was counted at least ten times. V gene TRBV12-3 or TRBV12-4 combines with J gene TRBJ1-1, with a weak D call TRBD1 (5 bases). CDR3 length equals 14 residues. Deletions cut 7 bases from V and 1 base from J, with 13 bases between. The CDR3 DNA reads TGTGCCAGCACTAAGGGACGGCAGAACACTGAAGCTTTCTTT. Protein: CASTKGRQNTEAFF.

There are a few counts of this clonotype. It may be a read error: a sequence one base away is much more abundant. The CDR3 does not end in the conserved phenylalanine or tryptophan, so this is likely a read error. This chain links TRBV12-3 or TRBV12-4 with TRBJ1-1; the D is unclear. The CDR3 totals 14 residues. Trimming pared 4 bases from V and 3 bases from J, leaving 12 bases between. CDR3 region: CASSSAQDDTEAFL. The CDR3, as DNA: TGTGCCAGCAGTTCAGCTCAGGATGACACTGAAGCTTTCCTT.

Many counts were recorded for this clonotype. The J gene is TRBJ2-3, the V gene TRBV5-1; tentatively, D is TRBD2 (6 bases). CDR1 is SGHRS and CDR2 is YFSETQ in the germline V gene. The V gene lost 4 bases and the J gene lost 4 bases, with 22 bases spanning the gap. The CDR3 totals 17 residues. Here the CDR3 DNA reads TGCGCCAGCAGCCCCCCCGCGGGGTTGTTGGGACCAGATACGCAGTATTTT. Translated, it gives CASSPPAGLLGPDTQYF.

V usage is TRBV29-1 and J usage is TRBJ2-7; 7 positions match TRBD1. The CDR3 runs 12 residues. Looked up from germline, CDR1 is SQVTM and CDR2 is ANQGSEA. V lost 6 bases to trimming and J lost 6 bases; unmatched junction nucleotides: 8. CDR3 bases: TGCAGCGTCCCTTTGACAGGGAGCGAGCAGTACTTC. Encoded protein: CSVPLTGSEQYF.

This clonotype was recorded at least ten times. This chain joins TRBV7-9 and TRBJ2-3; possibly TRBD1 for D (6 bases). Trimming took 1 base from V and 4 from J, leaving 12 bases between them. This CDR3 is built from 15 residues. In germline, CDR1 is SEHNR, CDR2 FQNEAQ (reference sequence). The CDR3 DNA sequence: TGTGCCAGCAGCTTAGGAGTCAGGGGTTCAGATACGCAGTATTTT. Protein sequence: CASSLGVRGSDTQYF.

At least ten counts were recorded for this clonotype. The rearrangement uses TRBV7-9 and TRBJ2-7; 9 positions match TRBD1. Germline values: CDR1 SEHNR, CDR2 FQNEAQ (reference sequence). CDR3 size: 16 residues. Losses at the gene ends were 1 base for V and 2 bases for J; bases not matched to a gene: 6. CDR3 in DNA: TGTGCCAGCAGCTTAGTGGGACAGGGAGGCCCCTACGAGCAGTACTTC. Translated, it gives CASSLVGQGGPYEQYF.

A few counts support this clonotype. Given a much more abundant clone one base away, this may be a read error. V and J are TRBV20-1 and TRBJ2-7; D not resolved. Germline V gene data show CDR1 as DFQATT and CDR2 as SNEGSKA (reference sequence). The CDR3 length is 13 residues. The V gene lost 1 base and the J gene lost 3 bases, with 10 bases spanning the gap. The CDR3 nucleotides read TGCAGTGCTAGAGGTCCGGCTAACTACGAGCAGTACTTC. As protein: CSARGPANYEQYF.

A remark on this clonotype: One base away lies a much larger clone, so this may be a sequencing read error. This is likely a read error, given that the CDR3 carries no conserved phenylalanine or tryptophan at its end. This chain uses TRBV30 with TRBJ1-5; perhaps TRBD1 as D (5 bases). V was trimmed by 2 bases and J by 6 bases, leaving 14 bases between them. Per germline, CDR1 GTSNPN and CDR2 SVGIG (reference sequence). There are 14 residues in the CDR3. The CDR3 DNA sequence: TGTGCCTGGAGTCCCCCGGGGGGGGGTCAGCCCCAGCATCTT. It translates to CAWSPPGGGQPQHL.